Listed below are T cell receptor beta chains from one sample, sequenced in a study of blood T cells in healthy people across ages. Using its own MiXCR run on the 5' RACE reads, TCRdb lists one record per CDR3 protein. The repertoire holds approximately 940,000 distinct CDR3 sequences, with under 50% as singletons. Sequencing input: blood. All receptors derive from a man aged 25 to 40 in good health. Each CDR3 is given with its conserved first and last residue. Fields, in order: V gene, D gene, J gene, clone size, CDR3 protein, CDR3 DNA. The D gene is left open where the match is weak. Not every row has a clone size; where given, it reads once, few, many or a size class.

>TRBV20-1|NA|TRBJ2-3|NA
CSAREGARTQYF
TGCAGTGCTAGAGAGGGAGCGAGAACGCAGTATTTT
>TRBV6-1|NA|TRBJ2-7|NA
CATTAERGPAYEQYF
TGTGCCACCACAGCGGAACGGGGGCCAGCCTACGAGCAGTACTTC
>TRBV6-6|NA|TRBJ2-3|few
CASSTSNTQYF
TGTGCCAGCAGTACATCGAATACGCAGTATTTT
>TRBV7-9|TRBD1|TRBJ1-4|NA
CASSLLAGGSGTNEKLFF
TGTGCCAGCAGCTTATTGGCAGGGGGCTCGGGGACTAATGAAAAACTGTTTTTT
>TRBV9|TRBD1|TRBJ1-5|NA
CASSQGTGSNQPQHF
TGTGCCAGCAGCCAGGGGACAGGGAGCAATCAGCCCCAGCATTTT
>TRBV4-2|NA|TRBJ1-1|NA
CASSQNRDTEAFF
TGTGCCAGCAGCCAAAACAGGGACACTGAAGCTTTCTTT
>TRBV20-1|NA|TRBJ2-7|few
CSARRTERSYEQYF
TGCAGTGCTAGAAGGACAGAGCGCTCCTACGAGCAGTACTTC
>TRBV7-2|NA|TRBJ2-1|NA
CASSFAGSPSYNEQFF
TGTGCCAGCAGCTTTGCGGGGTCGCCATCCTACAATGAGCAGTTCTTC
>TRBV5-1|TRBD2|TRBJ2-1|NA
CASSLVASGGALNEQFF
TGCGCCAGCAGCTTGGTTGCTAGCGGGGGGGCCCTCAATGAGCAGTTCTTC
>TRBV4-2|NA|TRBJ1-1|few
CASSQVGRGYEGDTEAFF
TGTGCCAGCAGCCAAGTTGGCAGGGGATACGAGGGAGACACTGAAGCTTTCTTT
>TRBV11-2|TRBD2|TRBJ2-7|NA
CASSLDRLAASYNEQYF
TGTGCCAGCAGCTTAGATCGGCTAGCGGCCTCCTACAATGAGCAGTACTTC
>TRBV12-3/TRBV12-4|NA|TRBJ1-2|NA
CASSDFGSERGNYGYTF
TGTGCCAGCAGCGACTTCGGGTCTGAGAGGGGGAACTATGGCTACACCTTC
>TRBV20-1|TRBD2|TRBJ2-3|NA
CSATIAGASRTDTQYF
TGCAGTGCTACCATAGCGGGGGCCAGTCGTACAGATACGCAGTATTTT
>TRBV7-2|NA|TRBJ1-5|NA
CASSLAEHRPQHF
TGTGCCAGCAGCTTAGCCGAGCATCGGCCCCAGCATTTT
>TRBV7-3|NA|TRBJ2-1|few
CASSLGSSIGGQFF
TGTGCCAGCAGCTTAGGCTCCAGCATTGGAGGGCAGTTCTTC
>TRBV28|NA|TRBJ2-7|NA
CASKPSDRAREYEQYF
TGTGCCAGCAAGCCTAGCGACAGGGCTAGGGAATACGAGCAGTACTTC
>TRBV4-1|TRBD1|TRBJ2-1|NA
CANSRKGQQTYYNEQFF
TGCGCCAACAGCCGGAAGGGACAGCAGACTTACTACAATGAGCAGTTCTTC
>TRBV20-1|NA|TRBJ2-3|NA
CSGGRGGRTDTQYF
TGCAGTGGTGGCAGGGGTGGACGCACAGATACGCAGTATTTT